One TCR beta chain is described in this entry. The antigen remains unidentified. V dropped 5 bases and J dropped 3 bases, with 13 bases sitting between them. Germline V gene lookup returns CDR1 SGHTA and CDR2 FQGNSA. CDR3 length equals 15 residues. This sample stems from a study of T cell responses to AZD1222 COVID-19 vaccine. TCRdb's table, derived via immunoSEQ multiplex PCR, lists solely in-frame clones and lacks some. The table includes about 130,000 clones, around 92% detected once. Study findings and constraints: At 160-218 and 743-854, vaccine-associated CD4 TCRs were dominant, and they spanned spike.

The chain combines TRBV7-2 with TRBJ2-2; D may be TRBD1 (6 bases). The specimen comprised peripheral blood, sampled on day 0 of AZD1222 vaccination. This TCR came from an adult in good health. The CDR3 DNA is TGTGCCAGCAGCAACTATCGACAGGACACCGGGGAGCTGTTTTTT. Translation gives CASSNYRQDTGELFF.